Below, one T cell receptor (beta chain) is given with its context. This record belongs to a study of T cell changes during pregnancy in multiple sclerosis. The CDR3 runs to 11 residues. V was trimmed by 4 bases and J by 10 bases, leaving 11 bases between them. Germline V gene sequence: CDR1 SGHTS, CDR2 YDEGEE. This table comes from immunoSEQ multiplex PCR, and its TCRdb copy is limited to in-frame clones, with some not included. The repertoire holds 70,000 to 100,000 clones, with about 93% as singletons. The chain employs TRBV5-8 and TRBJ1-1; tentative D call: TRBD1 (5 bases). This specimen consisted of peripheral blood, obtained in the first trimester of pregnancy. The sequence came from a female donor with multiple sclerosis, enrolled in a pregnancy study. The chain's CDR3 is CASSQRRGAFF. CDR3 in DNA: TGTGCCAGCAGCCAAAGGAGGGGAGCTTTCTTT.